A selection of T cell receptor beta chains follows, all from one sample in a study of blood T cell repertoires in COVID-19. Generated by immunoSEQ multiplex PCR, the TCRdb table keeps only in-frame clones and is missing some. The data contain approximately 90,000 clones, roughly 74% of them singletons. Input material: peripheral blood. These receptors all come from a man between 65 and 79 years old with COVID-19, enrolled during active disease. Each CDR3 is given with its conserved first and last residue. A D gene is named only where the DNA matches it firmly. Clone size is given for some rows only: seen once, a few or many times, or a class if the clone is expanded.

clone_size,v_call,d_call,j_call,cdr3_aa,cdr3_nt
-,TRBV3-1/TRBV3-2,TRBD2,TRBJ2-3,CASSRGAGAGGGDTQYF,TGTGCCAGCAGCCGGGGCGCGGGAGCGGGGGGCGGAGATACGCAGTATTTT
once,TRBV4-2,-,TRBJ1-1,CASSRVGLGTEAFF,TGTGCCAGCAGCCGCGTGGGGCTGGGGACTGAAGCTTTCTTT
-,TRBV11-3,-,TRBJ1-1,CASSREGNTEAFF,TGTGCCAGCAGCCGTGAGGGGAACACTGAAGCTTTCTTT
-,TRBV6-2/TRBV6-3,TRBD1,TRBJ2-6,CASSSGRDSSKLIWGANVLTF,TGTGCCAGCAGTTCGGGCCGGGACAGCTCGAAACTAATCTGGGGCGCCAACGTCCTGACTTTC
once,TRBV19,TRBD1,TRBJ1-2,CASSSSGTGMTYGYTF,TGTGCCAGTAGTAGTTCCGGGACAGGGATGACCTATGGCTACACCTTC
once,TRBV15,TRBD1,TRBJ2-5,CATSRGGTGNFYQETQYF,TGTGCCACCAGCAGGGGTGGGACAGGGAACTTCTACCAAGAGACCCAGTACTTC
-,TRBV28,TRBD1,TRBJ2-5,CASSLSGQGARETQYF,TGTGCCAGCAGTTTATCCGGACAGGGGGCCCGAGAGACCCAGTACTTC
-,TRBV19,TRBD1,TRBJ1-2,CASSRGQDVGYTF,TGTGCCAGTAGTAGGGGACAGGACGTGGGCTACACCTTC
-,TRBV5-5,-,TRBJ2-7,CASSPPDRPPDEQYF,TGTGCCAGCAGCCCCCCCGACAGGCCCCCCGACGAGCAGTACTTC
-,TRBV5-1,TRBD1,TRBJ1-1,CASSSGDSMNTEAFF,TGCGCCAGCAGCTCCGGGGACAGCATGAACACTGAAGCTTTCTTT
-,TRBV7-9,-,TRBJ1-5,CASSLEPNQPQHF,TGTGCCAGCAGCTTAGAGCCCAATCAGCCCCAGCATTTT
-,TRBV19,-,TRBJ1-5,CASSPLGGGNQPQHF,TGTGCCAGTAGTCCCCTTGGGGGGGGCAATCAGCCCCAGCATTTT
few,TRBV3-1/TRBV3-2,TRBD2,TRBJ2-1,CASSAERGPGYNEQFF,TGTGCCAGCAGCGCGGAGCGGGGGCCCGGGTACAATGAGCAGTTCTTC
-,TRBV7-2,-,TRBJ1-3,CASSLNMFSGNTIYF,TGTGCCAGCAGCTTAAATATGTTCTCTGGAAACACCATATATTTT
-,TRBV10-3,TRBD1,TRBJ2-7,CAISAPGQGTYEQYF,TGTGCCATCAGTGCACCGGGACAGGGAACCTACGAGCAGTACTTC
-,TRBV27,TRBD1,TRBJ1-4,CASSENRDRGREKLFF,TGTGCCAGCAGTGAGAACCGGGACAGGGGGCGTGAAAAACTGTTTTTT
-,TRBV27,-,TRBJ2-7,CASSSGQQRSYEQYF,TGTGCCAGCAGCTCCGGACAGCAAAGATCCTACGAGCAGTACTTC
-,TRBV24-1,-,TRBJ2-1,CATSEYNEQFF,TGTGCCACCAGTGAGTATAATGAGCAGTTCTTC
-,TRBV28,TRBD1,TRBJ2-5,CASSAQGTGFQETQYF,TGTGCCAGCAGTGCCCAAGGGACAGGGTTCCAAGAGACCCAGTACTTC
-,TRBV11-2,-,TRBJ2-5,CASSDTIAYQETQYF,TGTGCCAGCAGCGATACAATAGCGTACCAAGAGACCCAGTACTTC
-,TRBV7-9,-,TRBJ2-7,CASSLLEYEQYF,TGTGCCAGCAGCTTATTAGAGTACGAGCAGTACTTC
-,TRBV4-3,-,TRBJ1-1,CASSQGAYRTSTNTEAFF,TGCGCCAGCAGCCAAGGGGCGTACAGGACCTCCACCAACACTGAAGCTTTCTTT
-,TRBV24-1,-,TRBJ1-2,CATPRGLGGYTF,TGTGCCACCCCGCGGGGGCTAGGCGGCTACACCTTC
-,TRBV6-7,TRBD1,TRBJ1-1,CASRRGTGRFWGWTEAFF,TGTGCCAGCAGGCGTGGGACAGGGAGGTTTTGGGGTTGGACTGAAGCTTTCTTT
-,TRBV7-2,-,TRBJ2-7,CASTLNRYEQYF,TGTGCCAGCACCCTAAACCGCTACGAGCAGTACTTC
-,TRBV28,TRBD2,TRBJ2-1,CASSTRSGRVGNEQFF,TGTGCCAGCAGTACCCGTAGCGGGAGGGTCGGCAATGAGCAGTTCTTC
-,TRBV24-1,-,TRBJ2-1,CATSDATAYNEQFF,TGTGCCACCAGTGATGCGACAGCGTACAATGAGCAGTTCTTC
-,TRBV4-3,TRBD2,TRBJ2-1,CASSPAGTSDDNEQFF,TGCGCCAGCAGCCCGGCGGGGACTAGTGACGACAATGAGCAGTTCTTC
-,TRBV11-2,-,TRBJ2-5,CASSPQETQYF,TGTGCCAGCAGCCCTCAAGAGACCCAGTACTTC
-,TRBV14,-,TRBJ1-3,CASSQKRGYGNTIYF,TGTGCCAGCAGCCAAAAAAGGGGATACGGAAACACCATATATTTT
-,TRBV6-1,-,TRBJ1-2,CASTITGNYYGYTF,TGTGCCAGCACTATTACCGGGAATTACTATGGCTACACCTTC
few,TRBV7-9,-,TRBJ2-1,CASSPHLGVSLYLEQFF,TGTGCCAGCAGCCCACACCTCGGGGTTTCTCTCTACCTCGAGCAGTTCTTC
-,TRBV2,-,TRBJ1-1,CASRTQGHNTEAFF,TGTGCCAGCAGGACCCAGGGGCACAACACTGAAGCTTTCTTT
-,TRBV4-3,TRBD2,TRBJ2-7,CASSQRTGGYEQYF,TGCGCCAGCAGCCAAAGAACGGGGGGCTACGAGCAGTACTTC
-,TRBV3-1/TRBV3-2,-,TRBJ1-2,CASSPPDRSNYGYTF,TGTGCCAGCAGCCCCCCGGACAGATCTAACTATGGCTACACCTTC
-,TRBV6-2/TRBV6-3,-,TRBJ2-3,CASSRGGSGTDTQYF,TGTGCCAGCAGTAGGGGGGGGAGTGGAACAGATACGCAGTATTTT
-,TRBV11-2,TRBD1,TRBJ2-7,CASSLGQGSEQYF,TGTGCCAGCAGCTTAGGACAGGGCTCCGAGCAGTACTTC
-,TRBV7-2,-,TRBJ1-1,CASSWANGPQNF,TGTGCCAGCAGCTGGGCGAACGGTCCTCAAAACTTT
-,TRBV3-1/TRBV3-2,-,TRBJ1-1,CASSLLARGAIRAFF,TGTGCCAGCAGCCTCCTGGCTCGGGGGGCGATTAGGGCTTTCTTT
-,TRBV9,TRBD1,TRBJ1-2,CASSVASRGHTGYTF,TGTGCCAGCAGCGTAGCTAGCAGGGGGCATACAGGCTACACCTTC
-,TRBV5-4,TRBD1,TRBJ1-2,CASSSRQGMRTYGYTF,TGTGCCAGCAGCTCTAGACAGGGAATGAGGACCTATGGCTACACCTTC
-,TRBV15,-,TRBJ2-4,CATSRRQEINIQYF,TGTGCCACCAGCAGGCGTCAGGAAATAAACATTCAGTACTTC
-,TRBV29-1,-,TRBJ2-7,CSVTIQGSLNQQYF,TGCAGCGTCACCATACAGGGATCCCTCAACCAGCAGTACTTC
-,TRBV6-2/TRBV6-3,TRBD1,TRBJ2-3,CASSHRTGGYTDTQYF,TGTGCCAGCAGTCACCGGACAGGGGGCTACACAGATACGCAGTATTTT
-,TRBV11-2,TRBD2,TRBJ2-1,CASSLAFGRASGRINEQFF,TGTGCCAGCAGCTTAGCCTTTGGAAGGGCTAGCGGGAGAATCAATGAGCAGTTCTTC
-,TRBV11-3,-,TRBJ1-2,CASSLRWRERGYTF,TGTGCCAGCAGCTTACGTTGGAGGGAACGTGGCTACACCTTC
-,TRBV6-5,TRBD1,TRBJ2-7,CASRAQGARGEQYF,TGTGCCAGCAGAGCCCAGGGGGCGAGGGGCGAGCAGTACTTC
once,TRBV15,TRBD1,TRBJ2-7,CATSRGDRSPYEQYF,TGTGCCACCAGCAGGGGGGACAGGTCTCCCTACGAGCAGTACTTC
-,TRBV4-3,-,TRBJ1-4,CASSQDPNRAEKLFF,TGCGCCAGCAGCCAAGATCCGAACAGGGCTGAAAAACTGTTTTTT
once,TRBV24-1,TRBD1,TRBJ1-4,CASARDRGTTNEKLFF,TGTGCCAGTGCTCGGGACAGGGGAACAACTAATGAAAAACTGTTTTTT
once,TRBV24-1,TRBD1,TRBJ2-1,CATSETGTGNRNEQFF,TGTGCCACCAGTGAAACCGGGACAGGGAATCGGAATGAGCAGTTCTTC